The 21 T cell receptor beta chains in this list originate from one sample, sequenced in a study of T cells after yellow fever vaccination. TCRdb re-analysed the 5' RACE reads in MiXCR, keeping a single row per CDR3 protein. The profile shows 500,000 to 650,000 distinct CDR3 sequences, around a sixth of them singletons. The material was PBMCs, obtained about 5 days after the first yellow fever vaccination. These receptors were obtained from a man aged 18-30 years who received the YFV17D yellow fever vaccine.

This clonotype was detected a few times. CDR3 DNA sequence: TGTGCCAGCAGTGGAGACCGTATCGGAACCCAGTACTTC. Translating gives CASSGDRIGTQYF. This chain connects TRBV6-2 or TRBV6-3 to TRBJ2-5; no clear D gene. V was pared by 5 bases and J by 8 bases, with 15 bases between. The V gene's germline CDR1 is MNHEY and CDR2 SVGEGT. The length of the CDR3 is 13 residues.

This clonotype occurred a few times. The V call is TRBV6-2 or TRBV6-3, the J call TRBJ2-7, with D hard to call. The CDR3 has 13 residues. Trimming removed 6 bases at V and 3 bases at J, with 12 bases between. Germline V gene sequence: CDR1 MNHEY, CDR2 SVGEGT. The CDR3 spells CASSPSMSYEQYV. As DNA, the CDR3 is TGTGCCAGCAGCCCAAGTATGAGCTACGAGCAGTACGTC.

The chain couples TRBV7-6 to TRBJ1-5; 9 bases line up with TRBD1. Germline V gene lookup returns CDR1 SGHVS and CDR2 FNYEAQ. CDR3 length equals 15 residues. V dropped 4 bases and J dropped 6; count of bases not matched to a gene: 7. DNA of the CDR3: TGTGCCAGCAGCTCGGGACAGGGTCGCCGTCAGCCCCAGCATTTT. Its protein product is CASSSGQGRRQPQHF. The whole variable domain, filled in from reference TRBV7-6 and TRBJ1-5, reads GAGVSQSPRYKVTKRGQDVALRCDPISGHVSLYWYRQALGQGPEFLTYFNYEAQQDKSGLPNDRFSAERPEGSISTLTIQRTEQRDSAMYRCASSSGQGRRQPQHFGDGTRLSIL.

This clonotype has just a few counts. This chain connects TRBV4-1 to TRBJ2-7; D is possibly TRBD1 (5 bases). Per the germline V gene, CDR1 is MGHRA and CDR2 is YSYEKL. With 0 bases removed from V and 2 bases from J, the gap between germline ends came to 11 bases. The CDR3 spans 15 residues. CDR3 nucleotides: TGCGCCAGCAGCCAAGAAGAGACAGTGACCTACGAGCAGTACTTC. Its translation: CASSQEETVTYEQYF.

This clonotype was seen a handful of times. The V and J genes are TRBV5-1 and TRBJ2-4; TRBD2 aligns across 7 bases. Trimming at V came to 2 bases and at J to 4 bases, leaving 3 bases not matched to a gene. The CDR3 consists of 14 residues. The germline CDR1 and CDR2 sequences are SGHRS and YFSETQ. CDR3 nucleotides: TGCGCCAGCAGCTTCGAAGCGGGGAAAAACATTCAGTACTTC. It is translated as CASSFEAGKNIQYF.

This chain connects TRBV5-1 to TRBJ1-2, with TRBD1 identical over 10 bases. The germline V gene encodes CDR1 SGHRS and CDR2 YFSETQ. The CDR3 is 15 amino acids. The J segment lost 4 bases and the V segment lost 4 bases, leaving 7 bases of the junction unmatched. Here the CDR3 reads CASSLGTGDTYGYTF. The CDR3 nucleotides read TGCGCCAGCAGCCTCGGGACAGGGGATACCTATGGCTACACCTTC.

This clonotype has a handful of counts. The rearrangement uses TRBV6-2 or TRBV6-3 and TRBJ2-3, with a tentative D call TRBD1 (6 bases). The V and J ends lost 6 bases and 0 bases respectively, with 13 bases between them. CDR3 length: 15 residues. The germline V gene encodes CDR1 MNHEY and CDR2 SVGEGT. CDR3 in DNA: TGTGCCAGCAGCCGGAGACAGGCTAGCACAGATACGCAGTATTTT. This sequence encodes CASSRRQASTDTQYF.

This clonotype has just a few counts. The germline gene is not matched at one end of the junction; a read error may be the cause. The chain uses TRBV24-1 and TRBJ2-2; unclear D gene. CDR3 length: 14 residues. The germline gives CDR1 KGHDR, CDR2 SFDVKD. In DNA, the CDR3 is TGTGCTACCAGTGTAGGGTACAACACCGGGGAGCTGTTTTTT. Encoded protein: CATSVGYNTGELFF.

The CDR3 sequence: CSARSFGGGSNQPQHF. The CDR3 DNA follows: TGCAGTGCTAGAAGCTTCGGGGGGGGCAGCAATCAGCCCCAGCATTTT. The chain carries TRBV20-1 and TRBJ1-5, with D possibly being TRBD1 (6 bases). CDR3 length: 16 amino acids. Trimming took off 2 bases at V and 1 base at J, with 15 bases between the two ends. Germline V gives CDR1 DFQATT, CDR2 SNEGSKA (reference sequence).

Only a few counts were recorded for this clonotype. The V gene is TRBV6-1, the J gene TRBJ2-1; 11 positions match TRBD2. The V gene end was trimmed by 2 bases and the J gene end by 8 bases; junction bases not matched to a gene: 8. From germline, CDR1 is MNHNS and CDR2 SASEGT. The CDR3 loop spans 16 amino acids. The CDR3: CASSEFRLAGRDEQFF. The CDR3 coding sequence is TGTGCCAGCAGTGAATTCCGACTAGCGGGGCGCGATGAGCAGTTCTTC.

This clonotype has just a few counts. The chain uses TRBV5-1 and TRBJ2-1; 7 bases are shared with TRBD1. Germline-derived CDR1 and CDR2 are SGHRS and YFSETQ. This CDR3 spans 13 amino acids. V dropped 4 bases and J dropped 9; count of bases not matched to a gene: 7. The CDR3 region has the DNA TGCGCCAGCAGCGCTGACAGGGTGGGTGAGCAGTTCTTC. This codes for CASSADRVGEQFF.

The chain links TRBV29-1 to TRBJ2-2; 9 nucleotides match TRBD1. The CDR3 sequence is 14 residues long. Germline assignment: CDR1 SQVTM and CDR2 ANQGSEA. Trimming removed 6 bases from V and 5 bases from J; junction bases left unmatched: 7. Here the CDR3 reads CSVTGTGKTGELFF. For the CDR3, the DNA is TGCAGCGTGACCGGGACAGGGAAAACCGGGGAGCTGTTTTTT.

This clonotype was counted at least ten times. The chain has TRBV5-1 and TRBJ1-1; D not certain. The CDR3 covers 15 residues. Trimming removed 2 bases from V and 1 base from J, with 12 bases in between. Germline-derived CDR1 and CDR2 are SGHRS and YFSETQ. The CDR3 sequence: CASSFLPAGNTEAFF. CDR3 DNA: TGCGCCAGCAGCTTCCTCCCGGCAGGGAACACTGAAGCTTTCTTT.

The chain links TRBV7-9 to TRBJ2-1; D is ambiguous. There are 15 residues in the CDR3. V was shortened by 0 bases and J by 6 bases, with 12 bases between the two germline ends. In germline, CDR1 is SEHNR, CDR2 FQNEAQ (reference sequence). The chain's CDR3 is CASSLALTPTNEQFF. In nucleotides, the CDR3 is TGTGCCAGCAGCTTAGCATTAACCCCAACCAATGAGCAGTTCTTC.

The V and J genes are TRBV6-1 and TRBJ2-5, with 8 bases fitting TRBD2. Germline V gene sequence: CDR1 MNHNS, CDR2 SASEGT. The CDR3 sequence is 15 residues long. J gave up 0 bases and V 6 bases, and 6 bases lay outside the gene matches. CDR3 sequence: CASRRTSQYQETQYF. CDR3 coding DNA: TGTGCCAGCAGAAGGACTAGCCAGTACCAAGAGACCCAGTACTTC.

This clonotype turned up a few times. V gene TRBV6-5 combines with J gene TRBJ2-3; D remains unclear. Germline-derived CDR1 and CDR2 are MNHEY and SVGAGI. Deletions cut 0 bases from V and 3 bases from J, with 10 bases between. The CDR3 contains 15 residues. The CDR3 loop is CASSYSVGATDTQYF. CDR3 sequence (DNA): TGTGCCAGCAGTTACTCAGTCGGAGCTACAGATACGCAGTATTTT.

This clonotype appeared many times. J is TRBJ2-5 and V is TRBV7-3; D is undetermined. Trimming pared 5 bases from V and 4 bases from J, leaving 11 bases between. The CDR3 is 13 amino acids. Germline V gene data show CDR1 as SGHTA and CDR2 as FQGTGA. The CDR3 sequence is CASSVDIRETQYF. CDR3 bases: TGTGCCAGCAGCGTAGATATAAGAGAGACCCAGTACTTC.

This clonotype was picked up a small number of times. This chain links TRBV5-1 with TRBJ2-7; 8 bases are shared with TRBD1. With 4 bases clipped from V and 5 bases from J, the junction kept 5 bases outside the gene matches. The CDR3 covers 13 residues. The germline gives CDR1 SGHRS, CDR2 YFSETQ. The CDR3 loop is CASSRQGTDEQYV. The DNA of the CDR3 is TGCGCCAGCAGCCGACAGGGGACAGACGAGCAGTACGTC.

The chain joins TRBV7-8 to TRBJ2-2; no reliable D call. V was pared by 1 base and J by 6 bases, with 15 bases between. This CDR3 is built from 16 residues. Germline CDR1 is SGHVS and CDR2 is FQNEAQ. The CDR3 sequence is CASSLERLVRPGELFF. The CDR3 region has the DNA TGTGCCAGCAGCTTAGAAAGACTTGTGCGGCCCGGGGAGCTGTTTTTT. The full variable domain, in which reference TRBV7-8 and TRBJ2-2 provide the parts outside the CDR3, is GAGVSQSPRYKVAKRGQDVALRCDPISGHVSLFWYQQALGQGPEFLTYFQNEAQLDKSGLPSDRFFAERPEGSVSTLKIQRTQQEDSAVYLCASSLERLVRPGELFFGEGSRLTVL.

This clonotype was seen repeatedly, ten times or more. The chain uses TRBV12-3 or TRBV12-4 and TRBJ2-5, with D perhaps TRBD1 (6 bases). V lost 3 bases and J lost 3, with 8 bases in between. The CDR3 consists of 13 residues. CDR3 nucleotides: TGTGCCAGCAGTTTCTCAGGGGAAGAGACCCAGTACTTC. It translates to CASSFSGEETQYF.

The chain couples TRBV19 to TRBJ1-5, with D hard to call. Germline CDR1 and CDR2: LNHDA and SQIVND (reference sequence). The CDR3 length is 12 residues. The V and J ends lost 9 bases and 6 bases respectively, with 12 bases between them. Written as DNA, the CDR3 is TGTGCCAGAAACCCGGTGGCTCAGCCCCAGCATTTT. Its translation is CARNPVAQPQHF.